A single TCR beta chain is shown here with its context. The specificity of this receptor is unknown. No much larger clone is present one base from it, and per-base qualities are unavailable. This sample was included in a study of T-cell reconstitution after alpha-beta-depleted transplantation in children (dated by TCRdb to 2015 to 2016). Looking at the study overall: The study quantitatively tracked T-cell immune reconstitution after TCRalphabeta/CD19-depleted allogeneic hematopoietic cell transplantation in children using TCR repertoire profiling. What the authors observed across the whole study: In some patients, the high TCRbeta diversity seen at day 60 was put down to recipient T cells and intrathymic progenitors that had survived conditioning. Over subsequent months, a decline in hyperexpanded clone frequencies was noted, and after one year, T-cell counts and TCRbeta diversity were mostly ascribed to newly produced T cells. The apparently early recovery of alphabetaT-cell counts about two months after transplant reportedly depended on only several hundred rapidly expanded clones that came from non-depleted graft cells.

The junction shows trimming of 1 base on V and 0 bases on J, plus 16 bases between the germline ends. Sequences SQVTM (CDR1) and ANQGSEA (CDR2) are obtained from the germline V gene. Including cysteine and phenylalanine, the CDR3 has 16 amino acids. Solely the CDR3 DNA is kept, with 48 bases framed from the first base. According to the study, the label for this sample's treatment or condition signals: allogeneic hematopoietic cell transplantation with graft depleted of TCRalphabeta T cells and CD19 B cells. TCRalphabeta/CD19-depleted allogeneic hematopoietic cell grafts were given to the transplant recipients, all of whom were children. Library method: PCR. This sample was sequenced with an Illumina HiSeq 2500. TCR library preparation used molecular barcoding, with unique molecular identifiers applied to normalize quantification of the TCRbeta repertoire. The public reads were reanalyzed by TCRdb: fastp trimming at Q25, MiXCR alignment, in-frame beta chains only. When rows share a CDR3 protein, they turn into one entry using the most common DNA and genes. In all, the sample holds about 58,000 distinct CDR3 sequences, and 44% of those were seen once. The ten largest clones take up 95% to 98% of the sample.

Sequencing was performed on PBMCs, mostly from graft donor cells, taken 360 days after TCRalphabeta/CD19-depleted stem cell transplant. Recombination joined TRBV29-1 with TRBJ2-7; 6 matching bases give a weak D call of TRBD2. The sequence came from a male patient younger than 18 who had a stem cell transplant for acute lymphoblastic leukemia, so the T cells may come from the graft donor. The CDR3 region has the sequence CSVEGVGGFSSYEQYF. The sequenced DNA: TGCAGCGTTGAAGGAGTGGGGGGTTTTAGCTCCTACGAGCAGTACTTC.